The 29 T cell receptor beta chains presented below share a single source sample, sequenced in a study of blood T cell repertoires in COVID-19. Data came from immunoSEQ multiplex PCR; TCRdb stores just in-frame clones and leaves some out. The profile shows around 180,000 clones, around 77% of them singletons. The sequenced material came from peripheral blood. These receptors originate from a man in his 70s with active or convalescent COVID-19.

CDR3 in DNA: TGTGCCAGCAGCTCCTGGGACAGGGGCAGGTATGGCTACACCTTC. Its protein is CASSSWDRGRYGYTF. This chain connects TRBV3-1 (or the pseudogene TRBV3-2) to TRBJ1-2; 10 nucleotides align to TRBD1. Germline V CDR1 and CDR2: LGHDT, YNNKEL (reference sequence). The CDR3 contains 15 residues. V dropped 5 bases and J dropped 5; count of bases not matched to a gene: 8.

The chain couples TRBV7-8 to TRBJ1-1; D might be TRBD1 (6 bases). V was trimmed by 5 bases and J by 8 bases, leaving 15 bases between them. Germline lookup yields CDR1 SGHVS and CDR2 FQNEAQ. CDR3 length: 13 residues. Here the CDR3 reads CASSEPGVPEAFF. CDR3 DNA: TGTGCCAGCAGCGAGCCAGGGGTCCCAGAAGCTTTCTTT.

This chain connects TRBV2 to TRBJ2-1; TRBD2 matches at 9 bases. J gave up 0 bases and V 4 bases, and 7 bases lay outside the gene matches. Per the germline V gene, CDR1 is SNHLY and CDR2 is FYNNEI. CDR3 length: 17 residues. CDR3 sequence (DNA): TGTGCCAGCAGTGGGCGGGGGGGGATTGTCTCCTACAATGAGCAGTTCTTC. This sequence encodes CASSGRGGIVSYNEQFF.

This chain's CDR3 is CASTAGTGGFAGELFF. The CDR3 coding sequence is TGTGCCAGCACCGCCGGGACAGGGGGTTTCGCTGGGGAGCTGTTTTTT. The chain recombines TRBV2 with TRBJ2-2; 11 nucleotides match TRBD1. After removal of 7 bases from V and 8 bases from J, the junction contained 12 bases not matched to a gene. The CDR3 is made up of 16 amino acids. Germline V gives CDR1 SNHLY, CDR2 FYNNEI. Full variable domain (rest looked up from reference TRBV2 and TRBJ2-2): EPEVTQTPSHQVTQMGQEVILRCVPISNHLYFYWYRQILGQKVEFLVSFYNNEISEKSEIFDDQFSVERPDGSNFTLKIRSTKLEDSAMYFCASTAGTGGFAGELFFGEGSRLTVL.

This chain joins TRBV3-1 (or the pseudogene TRBV3-2) and TRBJ2-7, with 9 nucleotides matching TRBD2. This CDR3 is built from 17 residues. Germline lookup yields CDR1 LGHDT and CDR2 YNNKEL (reference sequence). V trimming: 1 base; J trimming: 3 bases; junction bases outside the gene matches: 10. The CDR3 nucleotides read TGTGCCAGCAGCCAAGCAGGGCTAGCGGGACGAAACTACGAGCAGTACTTC. It is translated as CASSQAGLAGRNYEQYF.

The chain has TRBV19 and TRBJ1-1; no reliable D call. V lost 5 bases, J lost 1 base, and 8 bases lay in between. The CDR3 has 13 residues. Germline CDR1 and CDR2: LNHDA and SQIVND (reference sequence). CDR3 region: CASSPRQNTEAFF. Written as DNA, the CDR3 is TGTGCCAGTAGTCCGCGACAGAACACTGAAGCTTTCTTT.

The DNA for the CDR3 is TGTGCCAGTACGAGACAGGCGCCGAATTCACCCCTCCACTTT. Residues: CASTRQAPNSPLHF. The chain carries TRBV6-5 and TRBJ1-6; D perhaps matches TRBD1 (6 bases). Deletions cut 9 bases from V and 7 bases from J, with 16 bases between. Looked up from germline, CDR1 is MNHEY and CDR2 is SVGAGI. The CDR3 runs to 14 residues.

The chain uses TRBV13 and TRBJ1-1; unclear D gene. The V gene lost 5 bases and the J gene lost 1 base, with 11 bases spanning the gap. There are 14 residues in the CDR3. Germline CDR1 reads PRHDT; CDR2 reads FYEKMQ (reference sequence). The CDR3 nucleotides read TGTGCCAGCAGCCGGCTAGGAGGGAACACTGAAGCTTTCTTT. Encoded protein: CASSRLGGNTEAFF.

This chain links TRBV28 with TRBJ2-1, with unresolved D. The V gene's germline CDR1 is MDHEN and CDR2 SYDVKM. Trimming removed 1 base at V and 4 bases at J, with 8 bases between. This CDR3 is 14 amino acids long. The CDR3 nucleotides read TGTGCCAGCAGTTTATTTTCAGGATACAATGAGCAGTTCTTC. Its protein product is CASSLFSGYNEQFF.

The rearrangement uses TRBV7-2 and TRBJ2-1; weak D call: TRBD2 (6 bases). CDR1 is SGHTA and CDR2 is FQGNSA in the germline V gene. Trimming took 3 bases from V and 4 from J, leaving 13 bases between them. CDR3 length: 15 residues. CDR3 sequence: CASSFGGMAYNEQFF. As DNA, the CDR3 is TGTGCCAGCAGCTTTGGCGGGATGGCATACAATGAGCAGTTCTTC.

The rearrangement uses TRBV24-1 and TRBJ2-1; D gene unclear. Germline loops: CDR1 KGHDR, CDR2 SFDVKD. The V gene lost 7 bases and the J gene lost 3 bases, with 3 bases spanning the gap. The length of the CDR3 is 11 residues. CDR3: CATSNYNEQFF. CDR3 in DNA: TGTGCCACCAGCAACTACAATGAGCAGTTCTTC.

The V call is TRBV6-2 or TRBV6-3, the J call TRBJ1-2; D unresolved. Trimming took off 5 bases at V and 4 bases at J, with 11 bases between the two ends. The CDR3 has 13 amino acids. CDR1 MNHEY and CDR2 SVGEGT come from the germline V gene. This CDR3 reads CASSADGLYGYTF. CDR3 coding DNA: TGTGCCAGCAGTGCAGACGGACTCTATGGCTACACCTTC.

The CDR3 is CASSLARGSSPLHF. Here the CDR3 DNA reads TGTGCCAGCAGCTTGGCCAGGGGAAGCTCACCCCTCCACTTT. The rearrangement uses TRBV5-4 and TRBJ1-6, with D perhaps matching TRBD1 (6 bases). CDR1 is SGHNT, CDR2 YYREEE, per germline (reference sequence). The CDR3 runs 14 residues. V gave up 0 bases and J gave up 10 bases, with 11 bases separating them.

The rearrangement links TRBV7-2 to TRBJ2-1; D is possibly TRBD2 (6 bases). From germline, CDR1 is SGHTA and CDR2 FQGNSA. Trimming cost V 6 bases and J 10 bases, with 16 bases left between them. The CDR3 extends over 13 amino acids. This chain's CDR3 is CASRRDFQSEQFF. DNA of the CDR3: TGTGCCAGCAGGCGGGACTTTCAATCAGAGCAGTTCTTC.

CDR3 protein: CASSRTVTSQETQYF. The CDR3 region has the DNA TGTGCCAGCAGTAGGACAGTTACTTCCCAAGAGACCCAGTACTTC. This chain uses TRBV6-1 with TRBJ2-5, with TRBD1 as a possible D gene (6 bases). Germline lookup yields CDR1 MNHNS and CDR2 SASEGT. With 5 bases removed from V and 1 base from J, the gap between germline ends came to 14 bases. CDR3 size: 15 residues.

The chain recombines TRBV7-6 with TRBJ2-1; the D gene is possibly TRBD1 (6 bases). The germline V and J ends were trimmed by 5 bases and 10 bases, with 15 bases remaining between them. This CDR3 is 13 amino acids long. Looked up from germline, CDR1 is SGHVS and CDR2 is FNYEAQ. Written as DNA, the CDR3 is TGTGCCAGCAGCCAGGGGCAGGTCTACGAGCAGTTCTTC. It is translated as CASSQGQVYEQFF. Full variable domain (outside the CDR3, taken from reference TRBV7-6 and TRBJ2-1): GAGVSQSPRYKVTKRGQDVALRCDPISGHVSLYWYRQALGQGPEFLTYFNYEAQQDKSGLPNDRFSAERPEGSISTLTIQRTEQRDSAMYRCASSQGQVYEQFFGPGTRLTVL.

This clone was detected a few times. V usage is TRBV5-5 and J usage is TRBJ2-3, with TRBD1 matching 11 bases. CDR1 is SGHKS, CDR2 YYEKEE, per germline (reference sequence). The CDR3 is made up of 14 amino acids. Trimming took 3 bases from V and 4 from J; bases not matched to a gene: 1. The DNA of the CDR3 is TGTGCCAGCAGCTGGACAGGGGGCCCAGATACGCAGTATTTT. Its protein product is CASSWTGGPDTQYF.

This sequence joins TRBV21-1 and TRBJ2-5; no check of the table's D call, TRBD1, against the DNA was made. TRBV21-1 is a recognized pseudogene. This CDR3 has 14 residues. This CDR3 is CASSKEAGWETQYF. CDR3 bases: TGTGCCAGCAGCAAAGAAGCAGGGTGGGAGACCCAGTACTTC.

The chain uses TRBV5-1 and TRBJ2-5; 10 nucleotides match TRBD2. V lost 0 bases to trimming and J lost 3 bases; unmatched junction nucleotides: 2. There are 15 residues in the CDR3. Germline-derived CDR1 and CDR2 are SGHRS and YFSETQ. The CDR3, as DNA: TGCGCCAGCAGCTTGGTGGGGACTAGCGAAGAGACCCAGTACTTC. This translates into CASSLVGTSEETQYF.

The V and J genes are TRBV29-1 and TRBJ1-1; 7 nucleotides match TRBD1. Germline CDR1 SQVTM, CDR2 ANQGSEA. Losses at the gene ends were 7 bases for V and 1 base for J; bases not matched to a gene: 12. The CDR3 length is 15 residues. The CDR3 sequence: CSAVPGQWTNTEAFF. CDR3 nucleotides: TGCAGCGCTGTCCCGGGACAGTGGACGAACACTGAAGCTTTCTTT.

This chain connects TRBV3-1 (or the pseudogene TRBV3-2) to TRBJ1-5, with D uncertain. The CDR3 is 15 amino acids. Per the germline V gene, CDR1 is LGHDT and CDR2 is YNNKEL (reference sequence). V lost 2 bases to trimming and J lost 2 bases, with 10 bases between them. The CDR3 coding sequence is TGTGCCAGCAGCCAACCCGTACGAGGCAATCAGCCCCAGCATTTT. As protein: CASSQPVRGNQPQHF.

This clone was detected only once. This chain links TRBV5-6 with TRBJ1-4; TRBD1 might be the D (5 bases). Trimming took 4 bases from V and 3 from J, leaving 10 bases between them. This CDR3 is 14 amino acids long. In germline, CDR1 is SGHDT, CDR2 YYEEEE. The CDR3 region is CASSQGRANEKLFF. The CDR3 nucleotides read TGTGCCAGCAGCCAGGGTCGAGCTAATGAAAAACTGTTTTTT.

The chain couples TRBV3-1 (or the pseudogene TRBV3-2) to TRBJ2-7; D might be TRBD2 (6 bases). Germline lookup yields CDR1 LGHDT and CDR2 YNNKEL (reference sequence). The CDR3 consists of 12 residues. The V end lost 9 bases, the J end lost 7 bases, and 16 bases lay between the germline ends. The CDR3 nucleotides are TGTGCCAGGGGGGGACCCCGGGAGGAGCAGTACTTC. Translating gives CARGGPREEQYF.

J is TRBJ1-6 and V is TRBV4-1, with D perhaps matching TRBD1 (5 bases). This CDR3 has 17 amino acids. V lost 1 base, J lost 0 bases, and 10 bases lay in between. CDR1 and CDR2 from the germline V gene are MGHRA and YSYEKL. This chain's CDR3 is CASSQAVQASYNSPLHF. The CDR3 bases are TGCGCCAGCAGCCAAGCGGTACAGGCCTCCTATAATTCACCCCTCCACTTT.

As DNA, the CDR3 is TGCGCCAGCAGCTTGGTCCCTAGCGGGAGGGGCACAGATACGCAGTATTTT. Translation: CASSLVPSGRGTDTQYF. V is TRBV5-1 and J is TRBJ2-3; TRBD2 matches 12 bases. Germline assignment: CDR1 SGHRS and CDR2 YFSETQ. The CDR3 runs to 17 residues. J was trimmed by 1 base and V by 0 bases; bases with no gene match: 3.

The rearrangement joins TRBV5-1 to TRBJ2-7; D is possibly TRBD1 (5 bases). Germline lookup yields CDR1 SGHRS and CDR2 YFSETQ. With 4 bases removed from V and 2 bases from J, the gap between germline ends came to 10 bases. This CDR3 is built from 13 residues. The CDR3: CASSQPDTYEQYF. CDR3 bases: TGCGCCAGCAGCCAACCGGACACCTACGAGCAGTACTTC.

This clone has a single count. The J gene is TRBJ2-2, the V gene TRBV5-6; D is possibly TRBD1 (7 bases). The V end was cut by 4 bases, the J end by 4 bases, with 11 bases between. Germline values: CDR1 SGHDT, CDR2 YYEEEE. This CDR3 region has 14 residues. This CDR3 is CASSHRGGTGELFF. DNA for the CDR3: TGTGCCAGCAGCCACAGGGGAGGCACCGGGGAGCTGTTTTTT.

The chain links TRBV29-1 to TRBJ2-7, with D possibly matching TRBD1 (5 bases). The CDR3 spans 12 residues. CDR1 and CDR2 (germline): SQVTM, ANQGSEA. V lost 5 bases and J 4 bases, leaving 12 bases between the germline ends. The CDR3 here is CSVRAPGYEQYF. As DNA, the CDR3 is TGCAGCGTTAGGGCGCCAGGGTACGAGCAGTACTTC.

This rearrangement joins TRBV19 to TRBJ1-5; D is uncertain. CDR3 length: 14 amino acids. CDR1 is LNHDA and CDR2 is SQIVND in the germline V gene (reference sequence). Trimming removed 7 bases from V and 0 bases from J, with 10 bases in between. The CDR3 region has the DNA TGTGCCAGTAACTCGATGTATAGCAATCAGCCCCAGCATTTT. This sequence encodes CASNSMYSNQPQHF.